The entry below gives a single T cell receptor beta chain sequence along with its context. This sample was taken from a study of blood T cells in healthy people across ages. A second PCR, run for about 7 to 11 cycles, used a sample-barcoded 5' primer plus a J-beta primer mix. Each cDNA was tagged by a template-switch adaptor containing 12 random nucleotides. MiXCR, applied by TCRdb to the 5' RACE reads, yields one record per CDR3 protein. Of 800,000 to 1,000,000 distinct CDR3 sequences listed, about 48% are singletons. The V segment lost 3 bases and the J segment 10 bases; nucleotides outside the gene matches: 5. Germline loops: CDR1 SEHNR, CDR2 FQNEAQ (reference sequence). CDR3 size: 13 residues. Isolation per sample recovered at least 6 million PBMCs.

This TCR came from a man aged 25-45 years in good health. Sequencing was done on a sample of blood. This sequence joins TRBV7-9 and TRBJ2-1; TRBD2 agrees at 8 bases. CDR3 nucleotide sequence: TGTGCCAGCAGCTTCGCGGGAGGAGAGGAGCAGTTCTTC. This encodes CASSFAGGEEQFF.